This T cell receptor beta chain comes out of a study of shared clonotypes between healthy human individuals. Between the trimmed V and J ends, which lost 11 bases and 6 bases, there was a span of 13 bases. From germline, CDR1 is LNHDA and CDR2 SQIVND (reference sequence). The CDR3 extends over 12 amino acids. Selected positively for CCR7 and CD45RO-negative, naive CD8 cells excluded terminally differentiated effector memory CD45RA+ cells. Whole-study findings and limits: Generally, estimated richness proved larger in naive subsets than it did in memory subsets. The study found roughly 5% of naive CD4 clonotypes shared across a handful of donors. The four-donor shared clonotypes exceeded non-shared clonotypes in generation probability, with non-shared ones scoring lower.

This table comes from immunoSEQ multiplex PCR, and its TCRdb copy is limited to in-frame clones, with some not included. The data contain some 600,000 clones, 95% to 97% of them singletons. With regard to this clone: Its antigen is as yet unknown.

This sequence joins TRBV19 and TRBJ2-2; D is perhaps TRBD1 (6 bases). The receptor was isolated from a woman in her thirties in good health. Material: naive CD8+ T cells sorted from blood. Written as DNA, the CDR3 is TGTGCCTCAAAGGGGGTGTCCGGGGAGCTGTTTTTT. Its translation: CASKGVSGELFF.